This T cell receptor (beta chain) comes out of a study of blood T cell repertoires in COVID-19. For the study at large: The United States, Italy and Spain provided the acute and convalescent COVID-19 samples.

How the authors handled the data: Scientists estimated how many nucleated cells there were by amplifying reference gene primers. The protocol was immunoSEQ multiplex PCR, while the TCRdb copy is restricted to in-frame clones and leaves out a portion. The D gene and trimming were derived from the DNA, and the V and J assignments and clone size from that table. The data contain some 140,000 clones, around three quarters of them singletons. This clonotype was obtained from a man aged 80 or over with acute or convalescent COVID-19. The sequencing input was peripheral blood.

The CDR3: CASSLGGAPYEQYF. Written as DNA, the CDR3 is TGTGCCAGCAGTTTAGGGGGGGCACCTTACGAGCAGTACTTC. The chain combines TRBV28 with TRBJ2-7, with D perhaps TRBD2 (7 bases). Trimming stripped 2 bases from V and 4 bases from J, with 12 bases between. This CDR3 is 14 amino acids long. Germline CDR1 and CDR2: MDHEN and SYDVKM. Using reference TRBV28 and TRBJ2-7 for the parts outside the CDR3, the full variable domain is DVKVTQSSRYLVKRTGEKVFLECVQDMDHENMFWYRQDPGLGLRLIYFSYDVKMKEKGDIPEGYSVSREKKERFSLILESASTNQTSMYLCASSLGGAPYEQYFGPGTRLTVT.